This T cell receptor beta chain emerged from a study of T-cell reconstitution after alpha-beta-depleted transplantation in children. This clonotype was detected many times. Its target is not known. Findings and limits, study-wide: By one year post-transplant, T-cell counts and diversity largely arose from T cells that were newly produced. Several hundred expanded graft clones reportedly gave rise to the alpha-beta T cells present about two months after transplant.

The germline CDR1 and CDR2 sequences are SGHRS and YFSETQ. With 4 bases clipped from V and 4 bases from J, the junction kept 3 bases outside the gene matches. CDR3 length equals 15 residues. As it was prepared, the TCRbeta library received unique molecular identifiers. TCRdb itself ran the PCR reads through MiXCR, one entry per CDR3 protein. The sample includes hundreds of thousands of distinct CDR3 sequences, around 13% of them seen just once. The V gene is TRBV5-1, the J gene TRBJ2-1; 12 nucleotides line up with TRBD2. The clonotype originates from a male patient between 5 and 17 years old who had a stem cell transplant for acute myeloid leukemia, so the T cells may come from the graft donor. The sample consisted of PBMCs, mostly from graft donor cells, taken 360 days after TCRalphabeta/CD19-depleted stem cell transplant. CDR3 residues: CASSVGLAGYNEQFF. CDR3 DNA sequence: TGCGCCAGCAGCGTCGGACTAGCGGGATACAATGAGCAGTTCTTC. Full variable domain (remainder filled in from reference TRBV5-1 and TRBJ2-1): KAGVTQTPRYLIKTRGQQVTLSCSPISGHRSVSWYQQTPGQGLQFLFEYFSETQRNKGNFPGRFSGRQFSNSRSEMNVSTLELGDSALYLCASSVGLAGYNEQFFGPGTRLTVL.